The rows below give T cell receptor delta chains drawn from one sample of a study of gamma-delta chains in newborns, infants, children. TCRdb reprocessed the reads using CATT. The sample consists of about 4,900 delta-chain clones, 2.7% of them appearing once. The sequencing input was blood. Receptors originate from a child who was a newborn, infant or young child, either healthy, febrile or measles-vaccinated (not recorded which). CDR3s include the opening cysteine and the closing phenylalanine or tryptophan. Each record gives: CDR3 protein, CDR3 DNA, clone size, V gene, J gene, D gene, CDR3 length. A D gene is named only where the DNA matches it firmly. Expanded clones are given a class, and other clones once, few, many or no size at all.

CDR3: CACDSLYWGITDKLIF; DNA: TGTGCCTGTGACTCCTTATACTGGGGGATCACCGATAAACTCATCTTT; size: medium-sized; V: TRDV2; J: TRDJ1; D: TRDD3; length: 16
CDR3: CALGAPFLRQHPYTDKLIF; DNA: TGTGCTCTTGGGGCACCCTTCCTACGTCAACACCCGTACACCGATAAACTCATCTTT; size: few; V: TRDV1; J: TRDJ1; D: TRDD2; length: 19
CDR3: CACVPLGPSWDTRQMFF; DNA: TGTGCCTGTGTTCCGCTGGGACCTTCCTGGGACACCCGACAGATGTTTTTC; size: few; V: TRDV2; J: TRDJ3; D: .; length: 17
CDR3: CACTYMGDTPLTDKLIF; DNA: TGTGCCTGTACCTACATGGGGGATACGCCCCTCACCGATAAACTCATCTTT; size: few; V: TRDV2; J: TRDJ1; D: TRDD3; length: 17
CDR3: CACDALLGDTTAQLFF; DNA: TGTGCCTGTGACGCCTTACTGGGGGATACGACAGCACAACTCTTCTTT; size: few; V: TRDV2; J: TRDJ2; D: TRDD3; length: 16
CDR3: CACDTVLGDPELVSRDTRQMFF; DNA: TGTGCCTGTGACACCGTGCTGGGGGATCCAGAGCTTGTCTCCCGGGACACCCGACAGATGTTTTTC; size: few; V: TRDV2; J: TRDJ3; D: TRDD3; length: 22
CDR3: CACDTTGGYAASWDTRQMFF; DNA: TGTGCCTGTGACACCACTGGGGGATATGCGGCCTCCTGGGACACCCGACAGATGTTTTTC; size: .; V: TRDV2; J: TRDJ3; D: TRDD3; length: 20
CDR3: CALGGDYWGGADKLIF; DNA: TGTGCTCTTGGGGGAGACTATTGGGGAGGAGCCGATAAACTCATCTTT; size: few; V: TRDV1; J: TRDJ1; D: .; length: 16
CDR3: CACDHLPDGGYKSWDTRQMFF; DNA: TGTGCCTGTGACCACCTTCCGGATGGGGGATACAAGTCCTGGGACACCCGACAGATGTTTTTC; size: .; V: TRDV2; J: TRDJ3; D: TRDD3; length: 21
CDR3: CACDNTGGPSSWDTRQMFF; DNA: TGTGCCTGTGACAATACTGGGGGCCCCAGCTCCTGGGACACCCGACAGATGTTTTTC; size: few; V: TRDV2; J: TRDJ3; D: TRDD3; length: 19
CDR3: CACDTVLGDTRDWSWDTRQMFF; DNA: TGTGCCTGTGACACCGTACTGGGGGATACGCGCGATTGGTCCTGGGACACCCGACAGATGTTTTTC; size: .; V: TRDV2; J: TRDJ3; D: TRDD3; length: 22
CDR3: CACDILGDTNTDKLIF; DNA: TGTGCCTGTGACATACTGGGGGATACGAACACCGATAAACTCATCTTT; size: medium-sized; V: TRDV2; J: TRDJ1; D: TRDD3; length: 16
CDR3: CACDLLGDTAISWDTRQTFF; DNA: TGTGCCTGTGATCTACTGGGGGATACGGCTATCTCCTGGGACACCCGACAGACGTTTTTC; size: .; V: TRDV2; J: TRDJ3; D: TRDD3; length: 20
CDR3: CACDTVLGDKSSWDTRQMFF; DNA: TGTGCCTGTGACACCGTACTGGGGGATAAAAGCTCCTGGGACACCCGACAGATGTTTTTC; size: medium-sized; V: TRDV2; J: TRDJ3; D: TRDD3; length: 20
CDR3: CACDLLLGDTRSWDTRQMFF; DNA: TGTGCCTGTGACCTTTTACTGGGGGATACTCGCTCCTGGGACACCCGACAGATGTTTTTC; size: .; V: TRDV2; J: TRDJ3; D: TRDD3; length: 20
CDR3: CACDTGGMRSTWDTRQMFF; DNA: TGTGCCTGTGACACCGGGGGGATGCGGTCGACCTGGGACACCCGACAGATGTTTTTC; size: few; V: TRDV2; J: TRDJ3; D: TRDD3; length: 19
CDR3: CACDTVLGDTRDTRQMFF; DNA: TGTGCCTGTGACACCGTTCTGGGGGATACCCGGGACACCCGACAGATGTTTTTC; size: .; V: TRDV2; J: TRDJ3; D: TRDD3; length: 18
CDR3: CACDTVGDIDSWDTRQMFF; DNA: TGTGCCTGTGACACCGTGGGGGATATCGACTCCTGGGACACCCGACAGATGTTTTTC; size: few; V: TRDV2; J: TRDJ3; D: TRDD3; length: 19
CDR3: CACVQLGDTGSSWDTRRMFF; DNA: TGTGCCTGTGTTCAACTGGGGGATACCGGTAGCTCCTGGGACACCCGACGGATGTTTTTC; size: .; V: TRDV2; J: TRDJ3; D: TRDD3; length: 20
CDR3: CACDTVSRDTYSWDTRQMFF; DNA: TGTGCCTGTGACACCGTAAGTCGGGATACGTACTCCTGGGACACCCGACAGATGTTTTTC; size: few; V: TRDV2; J: TRDJ3; D: TRDD3; length: 20
CDR3: CACDTVGGGYVSLTAQLFF; DNA: TGTGCCTGTGACACCGTCGGTGGGGGATACGTTAGTTTGACAGCACAACTCTTCTTT; size: medium-sized; V: TRDV2; J: TRDJ2; D: TRDD3; length: 19
CDR3: CACDVLGDMGAAQLFF; DNA: TGTGCCTGTGACGTACTGGGGGATATGGGCGCGGCACAACTCTTCTTT; size: few; V: TRDV2; J: TRDJ2; D: TRDD3; length: 16
CDR3: CACDPVLGDPNTRQMFF; DNA: TGTGCCTGTGACCCCGTACTGGGGGATCCAAACACCCGACAGATGTTTTTC; size: .; V: TRDV2; J: TRDJ3; D: TRDD3; length: 17
CDR3: CACDTWGPYQKLIF; DNA: TGTGCCTGTGACACCTGGGGGCCCTATCAGAAACTCATCTTT; size: medium-sized; V: TRDV2; J: TRDJ1; D: .; length: 14
CDR3: CACDTVGDKGDKLIF; DNA: TGTGCCTGTGACACCGTGGGGGATAAGGGCGATAAACTCATCTTT; size: medium-sized; V: TRDV2; J: TRDJ1; D: TRDD3; length: 15
CDR3: CALGEVHLPTGGPHALTAQLFF; DNA: TGTGCTCTTGGGGAAGTACACCTCCCTACTGGGGGACCCCACGCTTTGACAGCACAACTCTTCTTT; size: few; V: TRDV1; J: TRDJ2; D: TRDD3; length: 22